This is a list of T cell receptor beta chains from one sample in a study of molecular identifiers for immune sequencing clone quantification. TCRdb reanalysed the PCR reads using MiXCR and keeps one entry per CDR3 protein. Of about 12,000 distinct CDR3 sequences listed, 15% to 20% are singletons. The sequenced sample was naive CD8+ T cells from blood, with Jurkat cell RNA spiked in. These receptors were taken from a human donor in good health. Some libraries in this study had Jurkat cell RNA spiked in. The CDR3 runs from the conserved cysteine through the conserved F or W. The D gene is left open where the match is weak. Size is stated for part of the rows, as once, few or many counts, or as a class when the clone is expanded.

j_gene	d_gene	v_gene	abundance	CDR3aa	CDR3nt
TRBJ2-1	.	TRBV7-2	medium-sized	CASSTGWEIEQFF	TGTGCCAGCAGCACGGGATGGGAGATTGAGCAGTTCTTC
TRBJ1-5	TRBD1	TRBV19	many	CASSIGQGAFQPQHF	TGTGCCAGTAGTATAGGGCAGGGGGCTTTTCAGCCCCAGCATTTT
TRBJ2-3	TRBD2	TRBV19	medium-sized	CASSIGAGGPTDTQYF	TGTGCCAGTAGTATTGGAGCGGGAGGGCCCACAGATACGCAGTATTTT
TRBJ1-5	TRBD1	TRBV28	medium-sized	CASSHPYETGGREPQHF	TGTGCCAGCAGTCACCCATATGAGACAGGGGGCAGGGAGCCCCAGCATTTT
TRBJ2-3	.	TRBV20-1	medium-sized	CSASDYSATDTQYF	TGCAGTGCTAGCGACTATTCCGCCACAGATACGCAGTATTTT
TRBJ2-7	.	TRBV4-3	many	CASSQGDQVGYEQYF	TGCGCCAGCAGCCAAGGCGACCAGGTGGGGTACGAGCAGTACTTC
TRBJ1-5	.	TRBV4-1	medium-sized	CASSQLSGRNQPQHF	TGCGCCAGCAGCCAATTATCCGGACGGAATCAGCCCCAGCATTTT
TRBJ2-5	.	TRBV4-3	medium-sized	CASSQDRGALETQYF	TGCGCCAGCAGCCAAGATAGAGGGGCTTTAGAGACCCAGTACTTC
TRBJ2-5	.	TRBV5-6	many	CASSFGATQYF	TGTGCCAGCAGCTTCGGAGCGACCCAGTACTTC
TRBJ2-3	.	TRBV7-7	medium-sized	CASSLVNTDTQYF	TGTGCCAGCAGCTTAGTCAACACAGATACGCAGTATTTT
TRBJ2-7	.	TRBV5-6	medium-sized	CASSFGQNWEQYF	TGTGCCAGCAGCTTCGGACAGAATTGGGAGCAGTACTTC
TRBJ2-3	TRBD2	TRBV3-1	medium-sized	CASSQEGLAGTLHTGVTQYF	TGTGCCAGCAGCCAAGAGGGACTAGCGGGGACATTACACACCGGGGTTACGCAGTATTTT
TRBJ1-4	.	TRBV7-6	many	CASSLYGKNEKLFF	TGTGCCAGCAGCTTATACGGGAAGAATGAAAAACTGTTTTTT
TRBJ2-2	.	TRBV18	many	CASSPQTAGELFF	TGTGCCAGCTCACCGCAGACGGCCGGGGAGCTGTTTTTT
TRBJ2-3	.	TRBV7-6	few	CASSLSGGPTDTQYF	TGTGCCAGCAGCTTATCCGGGGGTCCTACAGATACGCAGTATTTT
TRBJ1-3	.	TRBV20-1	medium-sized	CSARKGAGENTIYF	TGCAGTGCTAGGAAAGGAGCGGGGGAAAACACCATATATTTT
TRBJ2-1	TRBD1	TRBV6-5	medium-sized	CASSYGPPGQNYNEQFF	TGTGCCAGCAGTTATGGTCCCCCGGGACAGAACTACAATGAGCAGTTCTTC
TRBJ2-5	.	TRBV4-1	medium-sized	CASSQDGSGETQYF	TGCGCCAGCAGCCAAGATGGTTCGGGGGAGACCCAGTACTTC
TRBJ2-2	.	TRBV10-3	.	CAISEVKLTGELFF	TGTGCCATCAGTGAGGTGAAACTCACCGGGGAGCTGTTTTTT
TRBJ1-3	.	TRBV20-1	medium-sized	CSAGSLGSGNTIYF	TGCAGTGCTGGGTCACTCGGTTCTGGAAACACCATATATTTT
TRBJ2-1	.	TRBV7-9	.	CASSLTGHRIF	TGTGCCAGCAGCTTAACGGGACATAGAATCTTC
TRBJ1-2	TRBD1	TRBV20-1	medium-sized	CSARDFGRGTPNYGYTF	TGCAGTGCTAGAGATTTCGGCAGGGGGACCCCTAACTATGGCTACACCTTC
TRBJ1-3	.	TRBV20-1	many	CSARFGFSSGNTIYF	TGCAGTGCTAGATTCGGCTTTAGCTCTGGAAACACCATATATTTT
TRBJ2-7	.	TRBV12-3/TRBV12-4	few	CASSSPHEQYF	TGTGCCAGCAGTTCCCCTCACGAGCAGTACTTC
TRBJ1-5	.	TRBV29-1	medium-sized	CSVVGESNQPQHF	TGCAGCGTTGTTGGAGAGAGCAATCAGCCCCAGCATTTT
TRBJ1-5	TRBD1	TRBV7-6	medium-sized	CASSWGQGLGQPQHF	TGTGCCAGCAGCTGGGGACAGGGACTCGGGCAGCCCCAGCATTTT
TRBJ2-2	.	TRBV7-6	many	CASSFTEGKTGELFF	TGTGCCAGCAGCTTTACAGAAGGGAAGACCGGGGAGCTGTTTTTT
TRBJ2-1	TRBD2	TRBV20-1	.	CSARDQGTRNSYNEQFF	TGCAGTGCTAGAGATCAGGGGACTAGAAACTCCTACAATGAGCAGTTCTTC
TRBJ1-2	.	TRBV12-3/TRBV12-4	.	CASSPGPGDGYTF	TGTGCCAGCAGCCCTGGACCGGGCGATGGCTACACCTTC
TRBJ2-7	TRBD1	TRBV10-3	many	CAITGTGSLLEQYF	TGTGCCATCACGGGGACAGGGTCGCTTTTGGAGCAGTACTTC
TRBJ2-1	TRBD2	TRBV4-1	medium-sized	CASSQVAGGDHNEQFF	TGCGCCAGCAGCCAGGTAGCGGGAGGCGATCACAATGAGCAGTTCTTC
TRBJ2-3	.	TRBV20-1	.	CSARSGSNLPTDTQYF	TGCAGTGCTAGGTCGGGTTCCAACTTACCCACAGATACGCAGTATTTT
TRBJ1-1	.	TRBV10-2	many	CASSNRADGVEAFF	TGCGCCAGCAGTAACCGGGCCGATGGCGTTGAAGCTTTCTTT
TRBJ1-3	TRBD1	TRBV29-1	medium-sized	CSVTGGPGNTIYF	TGCAGCGTCACAGGGGGCCCTGGAAACACCATATATTTT
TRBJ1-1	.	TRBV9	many	CASSPGVNTEAFF	TGTGCCAGCAGCCCCGGAGTGAACACTGAAGCTTTCTTT
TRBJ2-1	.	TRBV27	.	CASRSLWGSYNEQFF	TGTGCCAGCAGGAGCCTCTGGGGGTCCTACAATGAGCAGTTCTTC